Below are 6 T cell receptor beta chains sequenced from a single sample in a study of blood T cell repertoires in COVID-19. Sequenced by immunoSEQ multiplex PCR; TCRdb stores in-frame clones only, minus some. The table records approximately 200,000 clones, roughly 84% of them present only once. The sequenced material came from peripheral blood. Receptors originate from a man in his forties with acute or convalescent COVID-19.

The CDR3 nucleotides are TGTGCCTGGAGTGTACGTAGCGGGGTAGGAAACGAGCAGTACTTC. Amino acid sequence: CAWSVRSGVGNEQYF. The gene calls are TRBV30 and TRBJ2-7; TRBD2 matches at 8 bases. V trimming: 0 bases; J trimming: 5 bases; junction bases outside the gene matches: 9. The V gene's germline CDR1 is GTSNPN and CDR2 SVGIG (reference sequence). This CDR3 comprises 15 residues. The full variable domain, completed using reference TRBV30 and TRBJ2-7, is SQTIHQWPATLVQPVGSPLSLECTVEGTSNPNLYWYRQAAGRGLQLLFYSVGIGQISSEVPQNLSASRPQDRQFILSSKKLLLSDSGFYLCAWSVRSGVGNEQYFGPGTRLTVT.

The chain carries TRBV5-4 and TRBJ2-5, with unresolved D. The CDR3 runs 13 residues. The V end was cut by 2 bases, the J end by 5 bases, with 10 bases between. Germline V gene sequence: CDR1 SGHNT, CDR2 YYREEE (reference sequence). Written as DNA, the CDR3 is TGTGCCAGCAGCTTAACTCCGTTGGAGACCCAGTACTTC. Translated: CASSLTPLETQYF.

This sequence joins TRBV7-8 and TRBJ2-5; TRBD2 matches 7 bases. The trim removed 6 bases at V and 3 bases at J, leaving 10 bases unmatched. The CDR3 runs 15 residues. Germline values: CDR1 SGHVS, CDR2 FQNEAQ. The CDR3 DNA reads TGTGCCAGCAGTGTGGTGGGAGGGAAGGAAGAGACCCAGTACTTC. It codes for CASSVVGGKEETQYF.

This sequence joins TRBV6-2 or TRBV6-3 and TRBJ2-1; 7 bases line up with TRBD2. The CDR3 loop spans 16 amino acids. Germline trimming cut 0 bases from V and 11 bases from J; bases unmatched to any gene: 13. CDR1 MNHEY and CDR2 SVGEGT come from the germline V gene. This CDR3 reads CASSYSLGGGELKQFF. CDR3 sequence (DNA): TGTGCCAGCAGTTACTCTTTGGGGGGGGGTGAATTGAAGCAGTTCTTC.

Here the CDR3 DNA reads TGTGCCACGAATAAGTTAGCGGGGGGAGTCGAGACCCAGTACTTC. It specifies CATNKLAGGVETQYF. The chain is built from TRBV6-5 and TRBJ2-5; TRBD2 aligns across 10 bases. Germline V gene sequence: CDR1 MNHEY, CDR2 SVGAGI. The CDR3 totals 15 residues. The junction had 13 bases not matched to a gene; V was cut back by 10 bases and J by 5 bases.

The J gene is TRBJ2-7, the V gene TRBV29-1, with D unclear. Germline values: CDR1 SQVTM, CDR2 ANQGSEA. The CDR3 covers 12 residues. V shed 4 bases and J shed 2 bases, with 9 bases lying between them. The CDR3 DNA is TGCAGCGTTGTTTCAGGAACCTACGAGCAGTACTTC. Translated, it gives CSVVSGTYEQYF.